This T cell receptor (beta chain) was captured in a study of beta chain features in type 1 diabetes (dated by TCRdb to the late 2010s). As for the study more broadly: Patients and healthy donors did not differ in mean age, gender distribution, total cell number or subset yield. In the study, recently diagnosed type 1 diabetes patients and matched healthy donors were compared on the TCRB repertoires of their sorted circulating CD4+ T cell subsets. Regulatory and stem cell-like memory subsets were obtained from only 8 patients and about eight healthy donors, while naive and central memory subsets were obtained from all 30 or so donors. A total of about 100,000,000 sorted cells were examined across all samples, and RNA yield correlated strongly with the number of cells per subset.

Each donor gave one peripheral blood draw, about 110 mL on average, collected into heparinised tubes. A BD FACSAria II was used to sort naive, central memory, regulatory and stem cell-like memory CD4+ T cells with a panel that included CD45RO, CCR7, CD25, CD127, CD95 and CD27. All sorted populations exceeded 95% purity. PBMCs were separated immediately by Lymphoprep density gradient centrifugation and were stained directly, without being cultured. To minimize batch effects, samples were stained and sorted in pairs, one healthy donor with one patient per experiment. This clone was seen a handful of times. Its antigen is not yet known. No base-level quality is on record; no much larger clone is a single base apart. All of the isolated RNA was reverse transcribed with the High Capacity cDNA Reverse Transcription Kit, so expressed TCRB transcripts were sequenced. Deep immunoSEQ sequencing was applied to naive, central memory and regulatory T cell samples, giving an average of roughly 3.5 million total reads per sample. Sorted cells were lysed in RLT buffer, and RNA was extracted using DNase-treated RNeasy Micro or Mini kits according to cell number. To prevent cross-contamination, every cell subset was processed on its own, while patient and healthy donor samples were processed together. Using the immunoSEQ multiplex PCR, TCRB sequences were amplified from cDNA into 87-bp fragments spanning the CDR3 region. Sequencing of the amplicons was done on the Illumina HiSeq platform. As for how the authors treated the data: PCR bias was computationally corrected using synthetic template baselines, reads within Hamming distance 2 were collapsed, and singletons that could not be merged were discarded. Reads were aligned against IMGT to assign V, D and J genes, CDR3 length and insertions or deletions at six rearrangement sites. Within each subset, clonotype counts were normalized to the number of sorted cells before true diversity and Gini coefficients were calculated with the tcR R package. Repertoire sharing was quantified using the overlap coefficient calculated on TCRB nucleotide sequences. As a proxy for the pre-selection repertoire, out-of-frame TCRB sequences from naive cells were analyzed. The source is immuneACCESS, and TCRdb retained only in-frame sequences with V and J called. Part of the clones is not carried over; for the studies checked, unresolved V genes explain less than half of this, and the remainder is unexplained. D and trimming come from the DNA, and the V and J calls and clone size come from that table. Counted in this sample were 860,000 or so clones; around a sixth of them appeared once. Around 0.02% of the sample rests with the top ten.

The study at large found these results: Type 1 diabetes patients showed a moderate but significant shortening of TCRB CDR3 length in all four CD4+ subsets. Only small numbers of individuals were included in the HLA sub-analyses, which left unresolved whether HLA type had any influence on TCRB rearrangement. Patients with type 1 diabetes made fewer insertions and deleted more nucleotides at VDJ recombination sites, implying thymic rearrangement abnormalities. PCR may preferentially amplify shorter templates, but because patient and control samples were amplified and corrected together, any resulting skew would affect both groups equally. Because cDNA was sequenced instead of genomic DNA, activated cells with high expression could be over-represented, although the groups did not differ in activation or CD3 levels. Naive, central memory and regulatory TCRB repertoires appeared more similar among patients than among healthy donors.

A distance of 12 bases separates the germline ends of V and J, which lose 1 base and 2 bases respectively. CDR1 is given as SGHDT and CDR2 as YYEEEE, both from the germline V gene. Including the terminal cysteine and phenylalanine, the CDR3 comprises 15 residues. This entry keeps only the CDR3 DNA: 45 bases, framed from base 1. This TCR came from a woman aged 18-29 years in good health. This sequence uses TRBV5-6 and TRBJ1-2; the D gene lacks a confident call. The specimen was naive CD4+ T cells from blood. This specimen's cell subset or site label, interpreted: true naive CD4+ T cells. The DNA sequence is as follows: TGTGCCAGCAGCTTGCAGTATGCCATAAACTATGGCTACACCTTC. Its coded protein is CASSLQYAINYGYTF.